This T cell receptor beta chain was captured in a study of cytomegalovirus exposure and HLA in healthy donors. Primers for the PCR totalled 60 Vbeta and 13 Jbeta. TCRdb's copy holds only in-frame clones and misses some; the assay was immunoSEQ multiplex PCR. The data show about 170,000 clones, approximately 84% seen once. This CDR3 region has 13 residues. The V and J ends lost 6 bases and 5 bases, in that order; junction bases with no gene match: 4. Germline CDR1 reads SNHLY; CDR2 reads FYNNEI. V usage is TRBV2 and J usage is TRBJ2-1; 7 bases line up with TRBD1. The sequence came from a man aged 25 to 40 in good health and CMV-seropositive. Specimen: PBMCs. The CDR3 sequence is CASSSQGDNEQFF. In nucleotides, the CDR3 is TGTGCCAGCAGCAGCCAGGGGGACAATGAGCAGTTCTTC.